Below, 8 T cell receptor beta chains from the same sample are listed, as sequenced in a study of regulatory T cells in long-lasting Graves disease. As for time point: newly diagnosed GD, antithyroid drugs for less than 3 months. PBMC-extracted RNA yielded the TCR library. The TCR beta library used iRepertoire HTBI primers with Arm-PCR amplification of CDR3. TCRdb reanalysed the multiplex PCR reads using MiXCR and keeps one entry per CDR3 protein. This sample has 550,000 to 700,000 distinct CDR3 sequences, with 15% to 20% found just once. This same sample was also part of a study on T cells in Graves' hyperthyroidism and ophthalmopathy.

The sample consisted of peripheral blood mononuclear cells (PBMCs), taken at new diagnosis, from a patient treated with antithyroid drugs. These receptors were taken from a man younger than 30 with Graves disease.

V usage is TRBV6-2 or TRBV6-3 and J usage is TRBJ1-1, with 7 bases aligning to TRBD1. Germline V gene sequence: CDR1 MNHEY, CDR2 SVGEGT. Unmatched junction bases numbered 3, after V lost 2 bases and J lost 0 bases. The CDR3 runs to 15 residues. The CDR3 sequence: CASSYRGTVNTEAFF. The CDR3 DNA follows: TGTGCCAGCAGTTACCGGGGGACAGTGAACACTGAAGCTTTCTTT.

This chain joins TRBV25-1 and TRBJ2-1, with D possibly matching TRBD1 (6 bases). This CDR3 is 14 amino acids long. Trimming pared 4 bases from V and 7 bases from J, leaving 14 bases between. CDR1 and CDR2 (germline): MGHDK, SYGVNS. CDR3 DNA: TGTGCCAGCAGTGCGTCCCGGGACAAAAATGAGCAGTTCTTC. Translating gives CASSASRDKNEQFF. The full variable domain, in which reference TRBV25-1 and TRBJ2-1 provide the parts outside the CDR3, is EADIYQTPRYLVIGTGKKITLECSQTMGHDKMYWYQQDPGMELHLIHYSYGVNSTEKGDLSSESTVSRIRTEHFPLTLESARPSHTSQYLCASSASRDKNEQFFGPGTRLTVL.

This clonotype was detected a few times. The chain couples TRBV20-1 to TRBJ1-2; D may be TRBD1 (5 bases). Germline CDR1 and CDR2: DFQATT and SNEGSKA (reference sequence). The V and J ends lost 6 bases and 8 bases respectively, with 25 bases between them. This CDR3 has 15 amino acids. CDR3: CSANPPGGRVGGYTF. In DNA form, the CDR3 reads TGCAGTGCGAACCCCCCGGGGGGGAGAGTAGGAGGCTACACCTTC.

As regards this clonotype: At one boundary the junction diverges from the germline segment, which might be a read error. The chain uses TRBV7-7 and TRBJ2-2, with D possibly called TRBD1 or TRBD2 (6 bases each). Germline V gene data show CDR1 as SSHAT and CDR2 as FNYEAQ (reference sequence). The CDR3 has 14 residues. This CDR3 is CASSRTDGGEELFF. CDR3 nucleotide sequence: TGTGCTAGCAGCCGAACGGACGGGGGCGAGGAGCTGTTTTTT. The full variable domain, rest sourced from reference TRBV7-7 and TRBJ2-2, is GAGVSQSPRYKVTKRGQDVTLRCDPISSHATLYWYQQALGQGPEFLTYFNYEAQPDKSGLPSDRFSAERPEGSISTLTIQRTEQRDSAMYRCASSRTDGGEELFFGEGSRLTVL.

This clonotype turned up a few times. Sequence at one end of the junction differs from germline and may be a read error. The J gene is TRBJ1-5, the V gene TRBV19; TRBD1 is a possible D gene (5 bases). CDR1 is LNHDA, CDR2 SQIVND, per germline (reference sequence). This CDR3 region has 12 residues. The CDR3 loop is CANSLYPTVVHF. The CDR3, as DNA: TGTGCCAATAGTCTCTATCCGACAGTAGTGCATTTT.

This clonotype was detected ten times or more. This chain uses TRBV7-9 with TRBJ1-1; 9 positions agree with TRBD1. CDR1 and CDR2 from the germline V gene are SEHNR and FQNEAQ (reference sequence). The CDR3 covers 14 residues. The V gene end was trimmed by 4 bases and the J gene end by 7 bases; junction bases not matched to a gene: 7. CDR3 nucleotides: TGTGCCAGCAGCTCACGGACAGGGGAGAATGAAGCTTTCTTT. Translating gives CASSSRTGENEAFF.

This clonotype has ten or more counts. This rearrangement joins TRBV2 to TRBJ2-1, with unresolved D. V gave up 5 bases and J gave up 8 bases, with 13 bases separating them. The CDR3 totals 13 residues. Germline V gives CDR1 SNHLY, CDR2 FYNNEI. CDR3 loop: CASSRGGPDEQFF. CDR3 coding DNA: TGTGCCAGCAGTAGAGGTGGCCCCGATGAGCAGTTCTTC.

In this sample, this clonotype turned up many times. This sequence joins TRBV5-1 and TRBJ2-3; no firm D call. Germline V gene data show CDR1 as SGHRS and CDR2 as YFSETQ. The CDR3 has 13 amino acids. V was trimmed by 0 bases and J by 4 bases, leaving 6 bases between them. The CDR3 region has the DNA TGCGCCAGCAGCTTGGACGGATCAGATACGCAGTATTTT. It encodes CASSLDGSDTQYF. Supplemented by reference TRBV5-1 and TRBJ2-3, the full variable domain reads KAGVTQTPRYLIKTRGQQVTLSCSPISGHRSVSWYQQTPGQGLQFLFEYFSETQRNKGNFPGRFSGRQFSNSRSEMNVSTLELGDSALYLCASSLDGSDTQYFGPGTRLTVL.